The T cell receptor beta chain described here comes from a study of graft-versus-host responses after intestinal transplantation. About this clone: The antigen remains unidentified.

TCRdb's table, derived via immunoSEQ multiplex PCR, lists solely in-frame clones and lacks some. The table records some 110,000 clones, just over 90% of them present only once. This CDR3 contains 15 residues. Trimming stripped 4 bases from V and 2 bases from J, with 14 bases between. Germline CDR1 SGHNT, CDR2 YYREEE (reference sequence). The sequence derives from a human donor who was the organ donor for an intestinal transplant. The material sequenced was unstimulated CD4+ T cells sorted from spleen or lymph node cells, taken before transplant. J is TRBJ2-3 and V is TRBV5-4, with a possible D match to TRBD2 (7 bases). As DNA, the CDR3 is TGTGCCAGCAGCCCGGGGGGCTACCCCACAGATACGCAGTATTTT. It yields the protein CASSPGGYPTDTQYF. Complete variable domain (other parts from reference TRBV5-4 and TRBJ2-3): ETGVTQSPTHLIKTRGQQVTLRCSSQSGHNTVSWYQQALGQGPQFIFQYYREEENGRGNFPPRFSGLQFPNYSSELNVNALELDDSALYLCASSPGGYPTDTQYFGPGTRLTVL.